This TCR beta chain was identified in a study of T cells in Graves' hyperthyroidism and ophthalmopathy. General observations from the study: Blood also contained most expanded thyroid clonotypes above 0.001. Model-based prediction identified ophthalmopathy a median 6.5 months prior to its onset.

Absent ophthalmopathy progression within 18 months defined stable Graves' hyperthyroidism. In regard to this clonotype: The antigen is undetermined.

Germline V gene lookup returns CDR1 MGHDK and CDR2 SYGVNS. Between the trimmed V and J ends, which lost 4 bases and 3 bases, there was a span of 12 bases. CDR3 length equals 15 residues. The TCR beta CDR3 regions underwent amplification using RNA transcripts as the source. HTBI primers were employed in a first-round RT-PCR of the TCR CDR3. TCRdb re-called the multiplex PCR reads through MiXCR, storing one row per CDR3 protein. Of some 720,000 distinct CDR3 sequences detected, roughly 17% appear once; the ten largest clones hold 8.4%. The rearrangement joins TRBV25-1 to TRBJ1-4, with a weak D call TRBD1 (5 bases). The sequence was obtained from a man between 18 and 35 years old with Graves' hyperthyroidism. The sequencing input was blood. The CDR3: CASSGPWGANEKLFF. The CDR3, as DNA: TGTGCCAGCAGTGGGCCGTGGGGGGCTAATGAAAAACTGTTTTTT.